This T cell receptor beta chain was obtained from a study of T-cell memory formation after mild COVID-19. Study-level points and caveats: The finding that pre-infection memory included some responding clones suggested that cross-reactive memory joined. Contracting clones localized mainly to CM and EM when CD4+ and mainly to EMRA when CD8+. Later expanders leaned CD4+, whereas day 15 to 85 contracting clones were balanced CD4/CD8.

Of note for this clonotype: Its antigen is not identified.

TCRdb redid the calling of the 5' RACE reads with MiXCR, one entry per CDR3 protein. The table has 150,000 to 200,000 distinct CDR3 sequences, about 14% seen once. This CDR3 contains 16 residues. V lost 3 bases, J lost 3 bases, and 14 bases lay in between. Per the germline V gene, CDR1 is LNHNV and CDR2 is YYDKDF (reference sequence). The TCR sequence derives from an adult woman who had mild COVID-19 (a few samples of this study predate the infection). Cell type and time point are not known. This chain uses TRBV15 with TRBJ2-2; TRBD1 might be the D (5 bases). Sequencing was done on a sample of PBMCs or a T cell subset sorted from them (not recorded which). The CDR3, as DNA: TGTGCCACCAGCAGTATACCAAAGGGGTACACCGGGGAGCTGTTTTTT. Translating it yields CATSSIPKGYTGELFF.